Below are 18 T cell receptor beta chains sequenced from a single sample in a study of blood T cell repertoires in COVID-19. TCRdb keeps only in-frame clones here, not all; method: immunoSEQ multiplex PCR. The sample holds 95,000 to 150,000 clones, around 76% seen once. Sequenced sample: peripheral blood. Receptors were obtained from a man in his 70s with acute or convalescent COVID-19.

The rearrangement links TRBV7-2 to TRBJ2-3, with 8 bases matching TRBD2. The CDR3 is 14 residues long. J lost 1 base, V lost 6 bases, and 3 bases had no gene match. In germline, CDR1 is SGHTA, CDR2 FQGNSA. The CDR3 sequence is CASRTGGGTDTQYF. The CDR3 DNA follows: TGTGCCAGCAGAACCGGGGGGGGCACAGATACGCAGTATTTT. Variable domain in full (rest from reference TRBV7-2 and TRBJ2-3): GAGVSQSPSNKVTEKGKDVELRCDPISGHTALYWYRQSLGQGLEFLIYFQGNSAPDKSGLPSDRFSAERTGGSVSTLTIQRTQQEDSAVYLCASRTGGGTDTQYFGPGTRLTVL.

This chain uses TRBV3-1 (or the pseudogene TRBV3-2) with TRBJ2-3; 9 bases fit TRBD2. Germline CDR1 reads LGHDT; CDR2 reads YNNKEL (reference sequence). The CDR3 is 15 residues long. After removal of 3 bases from V and 6 bases from J, the junction contained 7 bases not matched to a gene. The CDR3 DNA reads as TGTGCCAGCAGCCAGCGGGGGGGCCCTGGGGATACGCAGTATTTT. Its protein product is CASSQRGGPGDTQYF.

The CDR3 DNA reads TGTGCCAGCAGTTTCTCCGGCAGGGCTGGCTACACCTTC. Its translation is CASSFSGRAGYTF. The rearrangement uses TRBV27 and TRBJ1-2; D may be TRBD1 (5 bases). Germline V lookup: CDR1 MNHEY, CDR2 SMNVEV (reference sequence). V was cut by 3 bases and J by 7 bases, with 12 bases left in between. This CDR3 has 13 amino acids.

The genes are TRBV2 and TRBJ1-4; TRBD1 matches at 7 bases. Germline CDR1 reads SNHLY; CDR2 reads FYNNEI. The CDR3 has 15 amino acids. J gave up 1 base and V 6 bases, and 5 bases lay outside the gene matches. Here the CDR3 reads CASSPRTGTNEKLFF. CDR3 bases: TGTGCCAGCAGCCCAAGGACAGGAACTAATGAAAAACTGTTTTTT.

The gene calls are TRBV7-9 and TRBJ2-5; no clear D. V dropped 5 bases and J dropped 5 bases, with 15 bases sitting between them. CDR1 and CDR2 (germline): SEHNR, FQNEAQ (reference sequence). This CDR3 has 14 residues. The CDR3 reads CASSVGDTRETQYF. CDR3 sequence (DNA): TGTGCCAGCAGCGTAGGAGATACTCGGGAGACCCAGTACTTC.

The CDR3 DNA reads as TGTGCCAGCAGGTCGGCCGGGAACACGGAGCAGTACTTC. Amino acid sequence: CASRSAGNTEQYF. This chain uses TRBV12-3 or TRBV12-4 with TRBJ2-7; D is possibly TRBD2 (5 bases). The V end lost 6 bases, the J end lost 7 bases, and 16 bases lay between the germline ends. This CDR3 has 13 amino acids.

J is TRBJ1-1 and V is TRBV6-2 or TRBV6-3, with D tentatively TRBD1 (5 bases). The germline CDR1 and CDR2 sequences are MNHEY and SVGEGT. V was clipped by 2 bases and J by 0 bases, with 16 bases between them. The CDR3 sequence is 17 residues long. CDR3 loop: CASSYPPGGVVNTEAFF. The DNA for the CDR3 is TGTGCCAGCAGTTACCCTCCGGGGGGGGTAGTGAACACTGAAGCTTTCTTT.

This sequence joins TRBV6-5 and TRBJ1-1; D might be TRBD1 (5 bases). The CDR3 contains 13 residues. Trimming shortened V by 6 bases and J by 12 bases, and 20 bases separated the two germline ends. Germline V gene lookup returns CDR1 MNHEY and CDR2 SVGAGI. The CDR3 here is CASSPLAGGFPFF. The CDR3 DNA sequence: TGTGCCAGCAGCCCACTAGCGGGGGGTTTTCCTTTCTTT.

The chain uses TRBV18 and TRBJ1-1; D is unresolved. CDR3 length: 13 amino acids. Trimming stripped 4 bases from V and 2 bases from J, with 8 bases between. In germline, CDR1 is KGHSH, CDR2 LQKENI. The CDR3 here is CASSRDINTEAFF. The CDR3 region has the DNA TGTGCCAGCTCACGCGATATTAACACTGAAGCTTTCTTT.

J is TRBJ2-2 and V is TRBV9; a weak D match, TRBD1 (6 bases). V shed 8 bases and J shed 4 bases, with 18 bases lying between them. This CDR3 region has 15 residues. Germline CDR1 SGDLS, CDR2 YYNGEE. CDR3 in DNA: TGTGCCAGTACCACACCGGGACAAGTCACCGGGGAGCTGTTTTTT. Translation: CASTTPGQVTGELFF.

This clone was seen only a few times. The rearrangement joins TRBV5-1 to TRBJ1-1, with D uncertain. Germline CDR1 SGHRS, CDR2 YFSETQ. The CDR3 runs to 13 residues. V gave up 3 bases and J gave up 8 bases, with 14 bases separating them. CDR3 in amino acids: CASSSPGVAEAFF. The DNA for the CDR3 is TGCGCCAGCAGCTCGCCCGGGGTGGCCGAAGCTTTCTTT.

This rearrangement joins TRBV30 to TRBJ2-1, with TRBD2 matching 10 bases. CDR3 size: 13 residues. V lost 5 bases and J lost 8; bases outside the gene matches: 6. CDR1 is GTSNPN and CDR2 is SVGIG in the germline V gene (reference sequence). The DNA of the CDR3 is TGTGCCTGGGAGCCTGGGACTAGCGATGAGCAGTTCTTC. Its translation is CAWEPGTSDEQFF.

The chain employs TRBV7-6 and TRBJ1-4; TRBD1 matches 11 bases. The ends lost 3 bases at V and 1 base at J; junction bases unmatched: 1. The CDR3 length is 16 residues. The germline V gene has CDR1 SGHVS and CDR2 FNYEAQ. The CDR3 region has the DNA TGTGCCAGCAGCTTGGGACAGGGGGGAACTAATGAAAAACTGTTTTTT. The encoded protein is CASSLGQGGTNEKLFF. Full variable domain (outside the CDR3, taken from reference TRBV7-6 and TRBJ1-4): GAGVSQSPRYKVTKRGQDVALRCDPISGHVSLYWYRQALGQGPEFLTYFNYEAQQDKSGLPNDRFSAERPEGSISTLTIQRTEQRDSAMYRCASSLGQGGTNEKLFFGSGTQLSVL.

The chain recombines TRBV4-1 with TRBJ1-6; 9 bases match TRBD1. CDR3 length equals 15 residues. Germline CDR1 is MGHRA and CDR2 is YSYEKL. After removal of 4 bases from V and 9 bases from J, the junction contained 7 bases not matched to a gene. The CDR3 reads CASSLRDRDFSPLHF. CDR3 nucleotides: TGCGCCAGCAGCCTCCGGGACAGGGACTTTTCACCCCTCCACTTT.

The rearrangement links TRBV9 to TRBJ2-2; 7 bases fit TRBD1. The CDR3 is 16 residues long. Germline V gene data show CDR1 as SGDLS and CDR2 as YYNGEE. With V trimmed by 4 bases and J by 5 bases, 11 bases remained unmatched. As DNA, the CDR3 is TGTGCCAGCAGCTTACTAGACAGGGTGTCTACCGGGGAGCTGTTTTTT. Amino acid sequence: CASSLLDRVSTGELFF.

CDR3 in amino acids: CASSRGARNTGELFF. The CDR3 DNA reads as TGCGCCAGCAGCCGCGGGGCACGGAACACCGGGGAGCTGTTTTTT. This chain uses TRBV4-1 with TRBJ2-2; a weak D match, TRBD2 (6 bases). V lost 4 bases and J lost 1, with 10 bases in between. The CDR3 has 15 residues. Germline CDR1 and CDR2: MGHRA and YSYEKL.

This clone was counted ten times or more. The V and J genes are TRBV13 and TRBJ1-1; no reliable D call. The ends were cut back, 4 bases at V and 2 bases at J, with 8 bases in the middle. CDR3 length equals 13 residues. CDR1 PRHDT and CDR2 FYEKMQ come from the germline V gene (reference sequence). CDR3 residues: CASSYTRNTEAFF. CDR3 DNA: TGTGCCAGCAGCTATACAAGAAACACTGAAGCTTTCTTT.

This rearrangement joins TRBV18 to TRBJ2-1, with 12 bases fitting TRBD2. The CDR3 spans 18 residues. Germline loops: CDR1 KGHSH, CDR2 LQKENI. The V segment lost 2 bases and the J segment 1 base; nucleotides outside the gene matches: 6. CDR3 in DNA: TGTGCCAGCTCACCAGGGCTAGCGGGGGGGCTGTCCTACAATGAGCAGTTCTTC. As protein: CASSPGLAGGLSYNEQFF.